This T cell receptor beta chain was obtained from a study of blood T cell repertoires in COVID-19 (TCRdb year 2020). Describing the broader study: The collaborator samples originated in the United States, Italy and Spain and spanned the acute and convalescent phases of COVID-19. The material from the prospective study consisted of cDNA or gDNA derived from T cells, B-cell-depleted T cells, or PBMCs. Deeply sampled blood TCRbeta repertoires from subjects exposed to, actively infected with, or recovered from COVID-19 were included in the dataset. The repertoires were released in a freely available public database meant as a resource for research on the immune response to SARS-CoV-2. Samples were obtained from the ongoing ImmuneRACE study (first 160 participants) and from roughly 1,300 subjects provided by 6 global collaborators. A de-identified subject ID, COVID-19 status, age in years and sex were almost always included in the sample metadata. HLA class I and class II types, where available, came from metadata supplied by the sample provider rather than from assay-based typing.

This clone was seen once. Its antigen is not yet known. Base qualities are not recorded, but no much larger clone differs from it by a single base. Points the paper makes about the study in general: How much clinical and demographic metadata was included differed by source and by participant, and the metadata was provided uncurated.

V sheds 3 bases and J sheds 3 bases, leaving 14 bases between their ends. Taken from the germline V gene, the CDR1 and CDR2 loops are SQVTM and ANQGSEA. The CDR3 covers 14 residues, taking in both the cysteine and the phenylalanine. Just the 42-base CDR3 DNA is kept, in frame starting at base 1. Whole blood was collected in K2EDTA tubes by collaborating institutions according to the institutions' own protocols. For TCRbeta analysis, collaborators shipped samples as frozen whole blood, isolated PBMCs, or DNA extracted from either of those sample types. The immunoSEQ Assay, a bias-controlled multiplex PCR, was used to amplify TCRbeta CDR3 regions from genomic DNA. The study's processing was this. Nucleated cell counts per sample were estimated from amplification of reference gene primers within the assay. To quantify the absolute abundance of each unique TCRbeta CDR3 rearrangement, sequence reads were collapsed and filtered. For each sample, productive Simpson clonality was calculated as the square root of Simpson's diversity index over productive rearrangements. TCRdb carries this immuneACCESS record with in-frame sequences only. Its versions omit some clonotypes, under half of them owing to an unresolved V gene in the studies checked, with the rest unexplained. From that table come the V and J calls and clone size; the DNA was used to work out D and trimming. The sample has under 75,000 clones on record, 86% of them singletons. The top ten constitute 2% of the sample.

This receptor was taken from a young man with acute or convalescent COVID-19. Rearrangement joined TRBV29-1 to TRBJ2-5; no D gene call is confident. Sequencing used peripheral blood. Read as DNA, the sequence is TGCAGCGTTGATCAGTCCGTTCGGGAAGAGACCCAGTACTTC. This is translated as CSVDQSVREETQYF. Reference TRBV29-1 and TRBJ2-5 genes cover what lies past the CDR3, so the full variable domain is SAVISQKPSRDICQRGTSLTIQCQVDSQVTMMFWYRQQPGQSLTLIATANQGSEATYESGFVIDKFPISRPNLTFSTLTVSNMSPEDSSIYLCSVDQSVREETQYFGPGTRLLVL.